The 24 T cell receptor beta chains below were found in one sample sequenced in a study of OX40 agonist ivuxolimab in advanced cancers. The library relied on the immunoSEQ multiplex PCR assay. TCRdb limited this immuneACCESS table to in-frame rearrangements with V and J called. A share of clones is missing; checked studies link under half to unresolved V genes, and the rest is unexplained. The sample table shows about 120,000 clones, and roughly 93% are seen once. In total, the top ten clones hold roughly 0.15% of the sample. Sequencing used CD4+ or CD8+ T cells sorted from blood, obtained in a trial of the OX40 agonist ivuxolimab. These receptor sequences come from an adult with an advanced solid tumor such as melanoma, head and neck, liver or kidney cancer.

This clone appeared a single time. The genes are TRBV6-4 and TRBJ1-5; TRBD1 agrees at 9 bases. Germline loops: CDR1 MRHNA, CDR2 SNTAGT. V was pared by 6 bases and J by 5 bases, with 8 bases of the junction left unmatched. This CDR3 comprises 15 residues. CDR3 in amino acids: CASRSRTGDYQPQHF. The CDR3 DNA reads TGTGCCAGCAGATCACGGACAGGGGATTATCAGCCCCAGCATTTT.

This chain links TRBV7-2 with TRBJ1-2; 8 bases match TRBD1. This CDR3 is built from 17 residues. V shed 2 bases, J shed 6 bases, and the junction held 14 bases outside the gene matches. Looked up from germline, CDR1 is SGHTA and CDR2 is FQGNSA. CDR3 region: CASSLLFYRGVKDGYTF. CDR3 DNA sequence: TGTGCCAGCAGCTTACTCTTTTACAGGGGGGTAAAAGATGGCTACACCTTC.

This chain uses TRBV5-5 with TRBJ2-7, with TRBD1 matching 9 bases. This CDR3 has 18 residues. J lost 1 base, V lost 1 base, and 12 bases had no gene match. Per the germline V gene, CDR1 is SGHKS and CDR2 is YYEKEE (reference sequence). The CDR3 sequence is CASSLLIPGTGWSYEQYF. The CDR3 DNA reads TGTGCCAGCAGCTTGCTCATTCCCGGGACAGGGTGGTCCTACGAGCAGTACTTC.

CDR3 sequence: CASSSRGLTNTGELFF. The CDR3 bases are TGTGCCAGCAGTTCCCGTGGACTAACGAACACCGGGGAGCTGTTTTTT. The chain employs TRBV11-1 and TRBJ2-2, with D tentatively TRBD2 (6 bases). Germline V gene data show CDR1 as SGHAT and CDR2 as FQDESV (reference sequence). V was shortened by 6 bases and J by 0 bases, with 14 bases between the two germline ends. The CDR3 spans 16 residues.

The chain combines TRBV2 with TRBJ1-4, with D tentatively TRBD1 (5 bases). The CDR3 loop spans 13 amino acids. Trimming took 7 bases from V and 8 from J, leaving 14 bases between them. The V gene's germline CDR1 is SNHLY and CDR2 FYNNEI. CDR3 protein: CASMRGLGEKLFF. As DNA, the CDR3 is TGTGCCAGCATGAGGGGTCTGGGGGAAAAACTGTTTTTT. The variable domain in full, with the rest retrieved from reference TRBV2 and TRBJ1-4, is EPEVTQTPSHQVTQMGQEVILRCVPISNHLYFYWYRQILGQKVEFLVSFYNNEISEKSEIFDDQFSVERPDGSNFTLKIRSTKLEDSAMYFCASMRGLGEKLFFGSGTQLSVL.

The genes are TRBV27 and TRBJ2-3, with D possibly being TRBD1 (6 bases). The CDR3 totals 14 residues. The germline V and J ends were trimmed by 6 bases and 2 bases, with 12 bases remaining between them. Germline CDR1 is MNHEY and CDR2 is SMNVEV (reference sequence). CDR3 DNA: TGTGCCAGCAGAAGGCAGGGGTTCACAGATACGCAGTATTTT. It is translated as CASRRQGFTDTQYF.

The chain employs TRBV2 and TRBJ1-4, with no clear D. Germline V lookup: CDR1 SNHLY, CDR2 FYNNEI. V lost 7 bases to trimming and J lost 4 bases, with 16 bases between them. This CDR3 contains 15 residues. The CDR3 sequence: CASKLGRHLNEKLFF. The CDR3 bases are TGTGCCAGCAAATTGGGGAGACACCTTAATGAAAAACTGTTTTTT.

The chain combines TRBV28 with TRBJ2-4; perhaps D is TRBD1 or TRBD2 (5 bases each). From germline, CDR1 is MDHEN and CDR2 SYDVKM. Trimming shortened V by 4 bases and J by 1 base, and 11 bases separated the two germline ends. The CDR3 spans 15 residues. In DNA, the CDR3 is TGTGCCAGCAGTTCAGGGACCGCCGCCAAAAACATTCAGTACTTC. This encodes CASSSGTAAKNIQYF.

For the CDR3, the DNA is TGTGCCAGCAGCTTAGATACAGGCACAGATACGCAGTATTTT. This sequence encodes CASSLDTGTDTQYF. The V call is TRBV7-8, the J call TRBJ2-3, with D unclear. V lost 1 base, J lost 1 base, and 6 bases lay in between. CDR1 is SGHVS and CDR2 is FQNEAQ in the germline V gene. CDR3 length: 14 amino acids.

CDR3 loop: CASKGDAQETQYF. As DNA, the CDR3 is TGCGCCAGCAAGGGGGACGCCCAAGAGACCCAGTACTTC. The rearrangement joins TRBV5-1 to TRBJ2-5, with TRBD1 as a possible D gene (6 bases). The germline V gene has CDR1 SGHRS and CDR2 YFSETQ. The CDR3 runs to 13 residues. The V end lost 6 bases, the J end lost 1 base, and 10 bases lay between the germline ends.

The chain carries TRBV19 and TRBJ1-2; D call uncertain. The CDR3 runs to 14 residues. Trimming took off 6 bases at V and 6 bases at J, with 17 bases between the two ends. The germline gives CDR1 LNHDA, CDR2 SQIVND (reference sequence). CDR3 DNA: TGTGCCAGTAGCCCGCGCGGAGGATATAATGGCTACACCTTC. Translated: CASSPRGGYNGYTF.

The chain recombines TRBV15 with TRBJ2-7; D not resolved. Per germline, CDR1 LNHNV and CDR2 YYDKDF (reference sequence). V lost 0 bases to trimming and J lost 0 bases, with 15 bases between them. This CDR3 comprises 17 residues. CDR3 DNA: TGTGCCACCAGCAGAGAGAAAACTCGGCAGACCTCCTACGAGCAGTACTTC. It yields the protein CATSREKTRQTSYEQYF.

The chain uses TRBV29-1 and TRBJ2-1, with D unresolved. This CDR3 is built from 17 residues. Trimming shortened V by 2 bases and J by 4 bases, and 21 bases separated the two germline ends. Germline CDR1 reads SQVTM; CDR2 reads ANQGSEA. CDR3 bases: TGCAGCGTTGAATTAGCTTTAGGGATGATGGGTTACAATGAGCAGTTCTTC. It yields the protein CSVELALGMMGYNEQFF.

The V and J genes are TRBV6-1 and TRBJ2-1; perhaps TRBD2 as D (6 bases). The CDR3 consists of 15 residues. Per the germline V gene, CDR1 is MNHNS and CDR2 is SASEGT. V was trimmed by 6 bases and J by 2 bases, leaving 14 bases between them. The CDR3 loop reads CASRETSITYNEQFF. In DNA form, the CDR3 reads TGTGCCAGCAGGGAGACTAGTATAACCTACAATGAGCAGTTCTTC.

Written as DNA, the CDR3 is TGTGCCACCAGCAGAGATCGGGGGCGGGAGGATGGGACCCAGTACTTC. Its translation is CATSRDRGREDGTQYF. This chain uses TRBV15 with TRBJ2-5; 8 bases match TRBD2. From germline, CDR1 is LNHNV and CDR2 YYDKDF (reference sequence). This CDR3 is built from 16 residues. The V gene end was trimmed by 0 bases and the J gene end by 7 bases; junction bases not matched to a gene: 10.

This rearrangement joins TRBV4-1 to TRBJ2-5, with a possible D match to TRBD1 (5 bases). Trimming shortened V by 1 base and J by 3 bases, and 9 bases separated the two germline ends. The CDR3 consists of 14 residues. Germline V CDR1 and CDR2: MGHRA, YSYEKL. The CDR3: CASSQGLREETQYF. The CDR3 nucleotides read TGCGCCAGCAGCCAAGGGCTCAGGGAAGAGACCCAGTACTTC.

The chain has TRBV5-5 and TRBJ1-4, with TRBD1 matching over 9 bases. The CDR3 has 16 amino acids. The germline CDR1 and CDR2 sequences are SGHKS and YYEKEE (reference sequence). V lost 1 base, J lost 7 bases, and 8 bases stayed unmatched. The CDR3 sequence is CASSLLGTGRGEKLFF. The CDR3, as DNA: TGTGCCAGCAGCTTGCTTGGGACAGGGAGGGGTGAAAAACTGTTTTTT.

This sequence joins TRBV15 and TRBJ2-3; 7 bases match TRBD1. CDR3 size: 16 residues. V shed 1 base, J shed 6 bases, and the junction held 10 bases outside the gene matches. CDR1 LNHNV and CDR2 YYDKDF come from the germline V gene (reference sequence). The CDR3 DNA follows: TGTGCCACCAGCAGAGCGCAGGGGGATACGGGGGATACGCAGTATTTT. It codes for CATSRAQGDTGDTQYF.

The chain combines TRBV7-3 with TRBJ2-2; TRBD2 matches at 10 bases. V dropped 7 bases and J dropped 2; count of bases not matched to a gene: 4. Germline assignment: CDR1 SGHTA and CDR2 FQGTGA. The CDR3 loop spans 15 amino acids. The CDR3 nucleotides read TGTGCCAGCAACCCTAGCGGGGGTAACACCGGGGAGCTGTTTTTT. Translated, it gives CASNPSGGNTGELFF.

The V gene is TRBV28, the J gene TRBJ1-5; 9 nucleotides align to TRBD1. Germline V gives CDR1 MDHEN, CDR2 SYDVKM. There are 16 residues in the CDR3. V was pared by 5 bases and J by 6 bases, with 11 bases of the junction left unmatched. The CDR3 spells CASSKSDRGTGQPQHF. The CDR3 bases are TGTGCCAGCAGTAAGTCGGACAGGGGAACAGGTCAGCCCCAGCATTTT.

V gene TRBV7-2 combines with J gene TRBJ1-1; D is unclear. CDR3 size: 15 residues. The germline CDR1 and CDR2 sequences are SGHTA and FQGNSA. Trimming cost V 0 bases and J 0 bases, with 8 bases left between them. The CDR3 here is CASSLARLVNTEAFF. DNA for the CDR3: TGTGCCAGCAGCTTAGCGAGGTTAGTGAACACTGAAGCTTTCTTT.

The sample holds one count of this clone. The J gene is TRBJ1-3, the V gene TRBV19; TRBD1 agrees at 10 bases. This CDR3 comprises 16 residues. Trimming at V came to 10 bases and at J to 0 bases, leaving 9 bases not matched to a gene. Germline V CDR1 and CDR2: LNHDA, SQIVND (reference sequence). This CDR3 reads CATLRTGGSSGNTIYF. The DNA of the CDR3 is TGTGCCACCCTGAGGACAGGGGGGAGCTCTGGAAACACCATATATTTT.

The V gene is TRBV9, the J gene TRBJ2-1, with 13 bases identical to TRBD2. V shed 2 bases, J shed 5 bases, and the junction held 4 bases outside the gene matches. The CDR3 runs to 16 residues. Germline-derived CDR1 and CDR2 are SGDLS and YYNGEE. The CDR3 DNA sequence: TGTGCCAGCAGCGTCCTCGGGACTAGCGGGAACAATGAGCAGTTCTTC. It translates to CASSVLGTSGNNEQFF.

This clone showed up just once. The CDR3 protein is CASSYSVKTFTEAFF. The CDR3 bases are TGTGCCAGCAGTTACTCGGTAAAGACATTCACTGAAGCTTTCTTT. This chain connects TRBV6-6 to TRBJ1-1; D uncertain. This CDR3 comprises 15 residues. Between the trimmed V and J ends, which lost 0 bases and 4 bases, there was a span of 12 bases. CDR1 MNHNY and CDR2 SVGAGI come from the germline V gene (reference sequence).